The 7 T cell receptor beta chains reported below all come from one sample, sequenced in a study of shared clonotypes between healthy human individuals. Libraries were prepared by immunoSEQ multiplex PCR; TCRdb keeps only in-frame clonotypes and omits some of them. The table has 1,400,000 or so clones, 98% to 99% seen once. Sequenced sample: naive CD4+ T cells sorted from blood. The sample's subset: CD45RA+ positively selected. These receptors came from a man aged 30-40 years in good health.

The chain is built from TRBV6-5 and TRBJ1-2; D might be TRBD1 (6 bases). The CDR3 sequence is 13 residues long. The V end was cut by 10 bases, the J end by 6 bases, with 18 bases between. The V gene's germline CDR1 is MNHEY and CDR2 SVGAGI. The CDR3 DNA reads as TGTGCCACCTTGGGTTGGGGGGCTAATGGCTACACCTTC. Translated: CATLGWGANGYTF.

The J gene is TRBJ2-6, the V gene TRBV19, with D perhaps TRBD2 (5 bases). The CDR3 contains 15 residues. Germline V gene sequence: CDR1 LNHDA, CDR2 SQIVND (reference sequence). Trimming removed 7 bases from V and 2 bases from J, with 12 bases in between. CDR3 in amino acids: CASMGFGTGANVLTF. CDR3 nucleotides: TGTGCCAGTATGGGGTTCGGGACTGGGGCCAACGTCCTGACTTTC.

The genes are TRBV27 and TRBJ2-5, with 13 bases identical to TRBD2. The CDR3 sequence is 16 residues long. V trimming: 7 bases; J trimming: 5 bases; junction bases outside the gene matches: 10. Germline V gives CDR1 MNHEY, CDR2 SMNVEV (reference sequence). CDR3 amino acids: CASNQRTSGSLETQYF. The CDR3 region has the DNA TGTGCCAGCAACCAAAGGACTAGCGGGAGTTTGGAGACCCAGTACTTC.

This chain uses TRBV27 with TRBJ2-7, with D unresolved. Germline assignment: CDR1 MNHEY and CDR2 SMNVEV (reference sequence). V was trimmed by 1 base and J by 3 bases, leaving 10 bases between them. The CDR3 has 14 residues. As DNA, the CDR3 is TGTGCCAGCAGTTTATACGGGTCCCTCTACGAGCAGTACTTC. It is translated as CASSLYGSLYEQYF.

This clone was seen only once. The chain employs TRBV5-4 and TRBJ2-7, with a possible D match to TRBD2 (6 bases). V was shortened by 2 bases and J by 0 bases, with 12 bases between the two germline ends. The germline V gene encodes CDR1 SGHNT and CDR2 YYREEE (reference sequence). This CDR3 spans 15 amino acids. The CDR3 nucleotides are TGTGCCAGCAGCTTAGCTAGCGAGAGCTCCTACGAGCAGTACTTC. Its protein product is CASSLASESSYEQYF.

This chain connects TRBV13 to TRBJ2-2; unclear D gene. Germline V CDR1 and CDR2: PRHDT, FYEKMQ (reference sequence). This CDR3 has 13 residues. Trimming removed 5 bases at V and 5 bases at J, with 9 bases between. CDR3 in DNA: TGTGCCAGCAGCAAACCTAGAACCGGGGAGCTGTTTTTT. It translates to CASSKPRTGELFF.

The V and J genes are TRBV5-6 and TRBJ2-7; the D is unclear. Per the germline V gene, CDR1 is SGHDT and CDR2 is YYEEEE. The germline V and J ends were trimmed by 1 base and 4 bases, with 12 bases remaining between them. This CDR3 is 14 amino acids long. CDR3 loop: CASSLLTKVYEQYF. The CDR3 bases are TGTGCCAGCAGCTTGCTGACGAAGGTTTACGAGCAGTACTTC.